This T cell receptor (beta chain) emerged from a study of monozygotic twins with inflammatory bowel disease. An amount of 3500 ng of total RNA was used for each TCR library. Following a re-call of the 5' RACE reads, TCRdb has one entry per CDR3 protein and lacks DNA. Its table records hundreds of thousands of distinct CDR3 sequences. Every donor provided one blood sample measuring around 2.4 ml. Details on this clonotype: Its specificity is not known.

The germline V gene encodes CDR1 ENHRY and CDR2 SYGVKD. There are 14 residues in the CDR3. Study outcomes and limitations: Compared with healthy twins, IBD patients shared fewer clonotypes with others, especially with disease activity. TCRbeta inverse Simpson diversity was decreased in IBD patients versus healthy co-twins.

The sequence derives from a human donor with ulcerative colitis or Crohn's disease, or a healthy co-twin of an affected twin (not recorded which). The sequencing sample was made of blood. The chain carries TRBV10-3 and TRBJ2-3; the D call from TCRdb, TRBD1, cannot be confirmed without DNA. This chain's CDR3 is CAITETDRVDTQYF.